The 26 T cell receptor beta chains below come from one sample, sequenced in a study of metastatic and nonmetastatic thyroid tumors. TCRdb reanalyzed the PCR reads with MiXCR. The repertoire holds more than 20,000 clones, with around a third as singletons. The entire patient cohort was treatment-naive prior to thyroid surgery. The sequenced sample consisted of blood. These receptors originate from a male donor with papillary thyroid cancer or a benign thyroid nodule (not recorded which). Some clones in this sample may be carry-over from other donors' samples.

This clone is medium-sized (0.01 to 0.1%) within its sample. The chain carries TRBV20-1 and TRBJ2-7; D is ambiguous. V was trimmed by 5 bases and J by 2 bases, leaving 13 bases between them. The CDR3 runs to 13 residues. The germline V gene has CDR1 DFQATT and CDR2 SNEGSKA (reference sequence). In DNA, the CDR3 is TGCAGTGCTTTTAGAGGTGGAGCCTACGAGCAGTACTTC. It is translated as CSAFRGGAYEQYF.

This clone was seen many times. A much bigger clone sits one base away, suggesting this may be a read error. The rearrangement joins TRBV5-1 to TRBJ2-5; TRBD2 agrees at 8 bases. The CDR3 extends over 16 amino acids. Germline lookup yields CDR1 SGHRS and CDR2 YFSETQ. The junction had 9 bases not matched to a gene; V was cut back by 4 bases and J by 1 base. The chain's CDR3 is CASSQTGGRPQETQYF. In DNA, the CDR3 is TGCGCCAGCAGCCAAACTGGCGGGAGGCCCCAAGAGACCCAGTACTTC.

This clone is judged medium-sized. This chain links TRBV11-3 with TRBJ2-1, with TRBD2 as a possible D gene (7 bases). The CDR3 runs 15 residues. Germline V gene lookup returns CDR1 SGHNT and CDR2 YENEEA. Trimming cost V 2 bases and J 4 bases, with 12 bases left between them. CDR3: CASSLRGGIYNEQFF. The CDR3 coding sequence is TGTGCCAGCAGCTTAAGGGGGGGGATTTACAATGAGCAGTTCTTC. The full variable domain, with the rest looked up from reference TRBV11-3 and TRBJ2-1, is EAGVVQSPRYKIIEKKQPVAFWCNPISGHNTLYWYLQNLGQGPELLIRYENEEAVDDSQLPKDRFSAERLKGVDSTLKIQPAELGDSAVYLCASSLRGGIYNEQFFGPGTRLTVL.

This chain joins TRBV19 and TRBJ1-2, with D maybe TRBD1 (5 bases). The germline CDR1 and CDR2 sequences are LNHDA and SQIVND (reference sequence). V lost 4 bases and J lost 7, with 13 bases in between. CDR3 length: 13 amino acids. Written as DNA, the CDR3 is TGTGCCAGTAGTAGTGACATGAGGGGTGGCTACACCTTC. This sequence encodes CASSSDMRGGYTF.

This chain uses TRBV28 with TRBJ2-7; no reliable D call. The CDR3 extends over 14 amino acids. Trimming took off 2 bases at V and 2 bases at J, with 10 bases between the two ends. In germline, CDR1 is MDHEN, CDR2 SYDVKM. The CDR3 here is CASSLRGQPYEQYF. The CDR3, as DNA: TGTGCCAGCAGTTTAAGAGGTCAGCCCTACGAGCAGTACTTC.

This clone was counted a few times. The V and J genes are TRBV15 and TRBJ1-1; possible D gene TRBD1, 6 bases. The germline V gene encodes CDR1 LNHNV and CDR2 YYDKDF (reference sequence). V dropped 1 base and J dropped 1 base, with 13 bases sitting between them. The CDR3 is made up of 16 amino acids. The CDR3 DNA is TGTGCCACCAGCAGAGTTCAAGACAGGCCGAACACTGAAGCTTTCTTT. This sequence encodes CATSRVQDRPNTEAFF.

There are many counts of this clone. The chain carries TRBV6-6 and TRBJ2-7; D might be TRBD1 or TRBD2, each matching 5 bases. Germline V lookup: CDR1 MNHNY, CDR2 SVGAGI (reference sequence). Trimming stripped 2 bases from V and 1 base from J, with 15 bases between. This CDR3 region has 16 residues. The CDR3 sequence: CASSYLGRSGSYEQYF. CDR3 in DNA: TGTGCCAGCAGTTACCTGGGACGCTCAGGTTCCTACGAGCAGTACTTC.

By sample fraction, this clone is medium-sized (0.01 to 0.1%). J is TRBJ2-1 and V is TRBV5-1, with TRBD2 as a possible D gene (5 bases). Germline CDR1 and CDR2: SGHRS and YFSETQ. Trimming pared 0 bases from V and 1 base from J, leaving 11 bases between. The CDR3 contains 16 residues. In DNA form, the CDR3 reads TGCGCCAGCAGCTTGGTCCCAGCGGAATCCTACAATGAGCAGTTCTTC. Translation: CASSLVPAESYNEQFF.

This chain uses TRBV7-3 with TRBJ2-7, with 9 bases aligning to TRBD1. This CDR3 is built from 14 residues. The trim removed 1 base at V and 3 bases at J, leaving 1 base unmatched. Germline CDR1 reads SGHTA; CDR2 reads FQGTGA. In nucleotides, the CDR3 is TGTGCCAGCAGCTTAATGGGACAGGGCTACGAGCAGTACTTC. It encodes CASSLMGQGYEQYF. Using reference TRBV7-3 and TRBJ2-7 for the parts outside the CDR3, the full variable domain is GAGVSQTPSNKVTEKGKYVELRCDPISGHTALYWYRQSLGQGPEFLIYFQGTGAADDSGLPNDRFFAVRPEGSVSTLKIQRTERGDSAVYLCASSLMGQGYEQYFGPGTRLTVT.

V gene TRBV11-2 combines with J gene TRBJ2-3, with 7 positions matching TRBD1. There are 15 residues in the CDR3. V shed 4 bases, J shed 5 bases, and the junction held 9 bases outside the gene matches. Germline V CDR1 and CDR2: SGHAT, FQNNGV. CDR3 sequence: CASSSGTVLGDTQYF. The CDR3 DNA reads as TGTGCCAGCAGCTCCGGGACAGTGCTCGGAGATACGCAGTATTTT.

In this sample, this clone turned up many times. This could be a read error, since a much larger clone is one nucleotide away. The chain links TRBV12-3 or TRBV12-4 to TRBJ1-4; D might be TRBD1 (6 bases). This CDR3 is 13 amino acids long. Trimming removed 3 bases from V and 8 bases from J, with 10 bases in between. CDR3 amino acids: CASSLSGAEKLFF. As DNA, the CDR3 is TGTGCCAGCAGTTTGTCAGGGGCAGAAAAACTGTTTTTT.

By proportion, this clone is medium-sized. The chain carries TRBV19 and TRBJ1-6; 8 nucleotides agree with TRBD1. Looked up from germline, CDR1 is LNHDA and CDR2 is SQIVND (reference sequence). Losses at the gene ends were 8 bases for V and 6 bases for J; bases not matched to a gene: 6. The CDR3 is 14 residues long. As DNA, the CDR3 is TGTGCCAGTGCCGGGACAGGCGTTAATTCACCCCTCCACTTT. Protein product: CASAGTGVNSPLHF.

This clone is medium-sized. The chain links TRBV20-1 to TRBJ2-7, with 8 bases identical to TRBD1. The V segment lost 5 bases and the J segment 2 bases; nucleotides outside the gene matches: 11. Per germline, CDR1 DFQATT and CDR2 SNEGSKA (reference sequence). The CDR3 has 15 residues. Here the CDR3 DNA reads TGCAGTGCTTACTCCGGACAGGGTAATACCTACGAGCAGTACTTC. Protein: CSAYSGQGNTYEQYF.

This clone has at least ten counts. The gene calls are TRBV7-6 and TRBJ2-5; 7 positions agree with TRBD1. CDR1 and CDR2 from the germline V gene are SGHVS and FNYEAQ. After removal of 6 bases from V and 7 bases from J, the junction contained 2 bases not matched to a gene. The CDR3 contains 11 residues. In DNA form, the CDR3 reads TGTGCCAGCAGTCCAGGGGGGACCCAGTACTTC. Its translation is CASSPGGTQYF. The whole variable domain, filled in from reference TRBV7-6 and TRBJ2-5, reads GAGVSQSPRYKVTKRGQDVALRCDPISGHVSLYWYRQALGQGPEFLTYFNYEAQQDKSGLPNDRFSAERPEGSISTLTIQRTEQRDSAMYRCASSPGGTQYFGPGTRLLVL.

CDR3: CASSQGLAGDQGYEQYF. The CDR3 DNA sequence: TGTGCCAGCAGCCAAGGCCTAGCGGGAGATCAAGGTTACGAGCAGTACTTC. This chain links TRBV4-2 with TRBJ2-7, with 10 bases identical to TRBD2. Germline V gives CDR1 LGHNA, CDR2 YNFKEQ. V shed 1 base and J 4 bases; nucleotides not matched to a gene: 10. The CDR3 consists of 17 residues.

This clone was counted between two and nine times. This chain connects TRBV30 to TRBJ2-7, with no clear D. Trimming pared 4 bases from V and 0 bases from J, leaving 13 bases between. This CDR3 has 14 amino acids. Looked up from germline, CDR1 is GTSNPN and CDR2 is SVGIG (reference sequence). The CDR3 DNA reads as TGTGCCTGGACCCCCTTGGACGACTCCTACGAGCAGTACTTC. Translation gives CAWTPLDDSYEQYF.

This clone was detected once. The V call is TRBV9, the J call TRBJ1-2; 8 positions agree with TRBD1. Germline CDR1 and CDR2: SGDLS and YYNGEE. V lost 2 bases, J lost 6 bases, and 3 bases stayed unmatched. The CDR3 is made up of 13 amino acids. The chain's CDR3 is CASSVGQGDGYTF. The CDR3 bases are TGTGCCAGCAGCGTCGGACAGGGAGATGGCTACACCTTC.

V is TRBV12-3 or TRBV12-4 and J is TRBJ2-7; TRBD2 aligns across 11 bases. J gave up 3 bases and V 8 bases, and 3 bases lay outside the gene matches. The CDR3 is 13 amino acids. The CDR3 sequence is CASGGLAGYEQYF. The DNA for the CDR3 is TGTGCCAGCGGCGGACTAGCGGGCTACGAGCAGTACTTC.

This clone was counted a few times. The chain is built from TRBV15 and TRBJ2-5; the D gene could be TRBD1 or TRBD2 (5 bases each). The CDR3 has 14 residues. Germline lookup yields CDR1 LNHNV and CDR2 YYDKDF (reference sequence). V lost 0 bases and J 5 bases, leaving 10 bases between the germline ends. The CDR3 DNA sequence: TGTGCCACCAGCAGAGATCAGGGCGGGGAGACCCAGTACTTC. Translation: CATSRDQGGETQYF.

The chain joins TRBV7-8 to TRBJ2-7; 10 nucleotides agree with TRBD2. Germline V gene lookup returns CDR1 SGHVS and CDR2 FQNEAQ. The CDR3 loop spans 15 amino acids. Trimming at V came to 5 bases and at J to 1 base, leaving 5 bases not matched to a gene. The CDR3 loop is CASSTTSGPSYEQYF. CDR3 sequence (DNA): TGTGCCAGCAGCACGACTAGCGGGCCATCCTACGAGCAGTACTTC.

There are many counts of this clone. The chain uses TRBV5-6 and TRBJ2-1; maybe TRBD1 (6 bases). CDR3 size: 17 residues. Germline values: CDR1 SGHDT, CDR2 YYEEEE. Deletions cut 5 bases from V and 2 bases from J, with 20 bases between. The CDR3, as DNA: TGTGCCAGCAGGAGGGGGAACCCTTACAACCCCTACAATGAGCAGTTCTTC. Translating it yields CASRRGNPYNPYNEQFF.

CDR3 region: CASSHQTGEQFF. The CDR3 DNA reads TGTGCCAGCAGTCATCAGACCGGTGAGCAGTTCTTC. V gene TRBV4-2 combines with J gene TRBJ2-1, with D hard to call. There are 12 residues in the CDR3. CDR1 and CDR2 from the germline V gene are LGHNA and YNFKEQ. V lost 6 bases, J lost 9 bases, and 12 bases lay in between.

The chain carries TRBV28 and TRBJ1-5; D not resolved. The CDR3 is made up of 15 amino acids. V lost 11 bases, J lost 2 bases, and 19 bases lay in between. CDR1 is MDHEN and CDR2 is SYDVKM in the germline V gene. This CDR3 reads CASIKGASGNQPQHF. The CDR3 bases are TGTGCCTCCATTAAGGGAGCTAGCGGCAATCAGCCCCAGCATTTT.

V and J are TRBV20-1 and TRBJ2-7, with TRBD1 identical over 8 bases. Germline values: CDR1 DFQATT, CDR2 SNEGSKA (reference sequence). This CDR3 is built from 13 residues. After removal of 2 bases from V and 3 bases from J, the junction contained 3 bases not matched to a gene. The CDR3 bases are TGCAGTGCTAGACAGGGGGCTTACTACGAGCAGTACTTC. This encodes CSARQGAYYEQYF.

This clone came up many times. This chain uses TRBV18 with TRBJ2-7; 7 bases line up with TRBD1. The length of the CDR3 is 13 residues. J lost 5 bases, V lost 8 bases, and 9 bases had no gene match. The germline V gene encodes CDR1 KGHSH and CDR2 LQKENI. The CDR3 is CASPSEGGDEQYF. DNA for the CDR3: TGTGCCAGCCCATCAGAAGGGGGCGACGAGCAGTACTTC. Supplemented by reference TRBV18 and TRBJ2-7, the full variable domain reads NAGVMQNPRHLVRRRGQEARLRCSPMKGHSHVYWYRQLPEEGLKFMVYLQKENIIDESGMPKERFSAEFPKEGPSILRIQQVVRGDSAAYFCASPSEGGDEQYFGPGTRLTVT.

By sample share, this clone is medium-sized. Other DNA sequences in the same sample also yield this CDR3. V and J are TRBV10-3 and TRBJ2-1, with unresolved D. CDR1 and CDR2 (germline): ENHRY, SYGVKD. The CDR3 is 12 amino acids. Trimming pared 0 bases from V and 10 bases from J, leaving 7 bases between. CDR3: CAISESGQEQFF. For the CDR3, the DNA is TGTGCCATCAGTGAGTCAGGCCAGGAGCAGTTCTTC.